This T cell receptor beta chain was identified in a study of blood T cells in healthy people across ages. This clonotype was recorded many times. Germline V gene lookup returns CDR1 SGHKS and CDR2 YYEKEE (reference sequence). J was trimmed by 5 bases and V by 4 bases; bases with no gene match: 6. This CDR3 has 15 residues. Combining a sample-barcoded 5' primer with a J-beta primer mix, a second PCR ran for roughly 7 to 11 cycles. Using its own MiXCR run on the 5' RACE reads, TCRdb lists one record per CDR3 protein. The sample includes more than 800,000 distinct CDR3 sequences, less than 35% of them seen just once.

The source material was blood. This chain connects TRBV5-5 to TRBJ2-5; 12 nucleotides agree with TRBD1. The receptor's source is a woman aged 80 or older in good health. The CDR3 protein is CASSEGDRGLETQYF. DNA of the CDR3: TGTGCCAGCAGCGAGGGGGACAGGGGGCTGGAGACCCAGTACTTC.